This is a list of T cell receptor beta chains from one sample in a study of blood T cell repertoires in COVID-19. The repertoire was sequenced with immunoSEQ multiplex PCR; TCRdb's copy has only in-frame clones and lacks some. The top ten clones hold less than 2% of a sample with approximately 500,000 clones, 70% to 90% of them seen once. The sample was PBMCs or T cells enriched from blood (not recorded which). The receptors here all came from a woman between 40 and 50 years old who had recovered from COVID-19. The CDR3 runs from the conserved cysteine through the conserved F or W. The D gene is left open where the match is weak. Only some rows state a clone size, as once, few, many or a class for expanded clones.

v_gene,abundance,d_gene,j_gene,CDR3nt,CDR3aa
TRBV20-1,NA,NA,TRBJ2-7,TGCAGTGCTAGTTTACCGACATCCTACGAGCAGTACTTC,CSASLPTSYEQYF
TRBV4-1,NA,NA,TRBJ2-7,TGCGCCAGCAGCCAAGTTTTTGCTAGCGACTCCTACGAGCAGTACTTC,CASSQVFASDSYEQYF
TRBV6-1,NA,NA,TRBJ1-3,TGTGCCAGCAGTGAAGATCTAGGGGGTCCTGGAAACACCATATATTTT,CASSEDLGGPGNTIYF
TRBV29-1,NA,NA,TRBJ1-4,TGCAGCGCCCGGAGGCCCTCGGGTGAAAAACTGTTTTTT,CSARRPSGEKLFF
TRBV13,NA,NA,TRBJ2-7,TGTGCCAGCAGCCCCGGAGGATACTACGAGCAGTACTTC,CASSPGGYYEQYF
TRBV9,NA,NA,TRBJ1-1,TGTGCCAGCAGCGGGGGGGACGCGGTGAACACTGAAGCTTTCTTT,CASSGGDAVNTEAFF
TRBV5-8,few,TRBD1,TRBJ2-2,TGTGCCAGCAGCAATAGGACAGGTTGGGAGAACACCGGGGAGCTGTTTTTT,CASSNRTGWENTGELFF
TRBV2,NA,TRBD1,TRBJ2-7,TGTGCCAGCAGTAACCCGGGACAGGGAGACTACGAGCAGTACTTC,CASSNPGQGDYEQYF
TRBV5-4,NA,TRBD2,TRBJ2-1,TGTGCCAGCAGCTTGCTTGGCGCGCGGGAGGGCCGAAGGAATGAGCAGTTCTTC,CASSLLGAREGRRNEQFF
TRBV3-1/TRBV3-2,NA,TRBD1,TRBJ2-1,TGTGCCAGCAGCCAAGCAGGGGGCTCCTACAATGAGCAGTTCTTC,CASSQAGGSYNEQFF
TRBV7-2,NA,TRBD2,TRBJ2-3,TGTGCCAGCAGCTTGCGTACCCGGACTAGCGGCCAGGGCACAGATACGCAGTATTTT,CASSLRTRTSGQGTDTQYF
TRBV2,NA,NA,TRBJ2-1,TGTGCCAGCAGTGACACGGGTACCCCTTACAATGAGCAGTTCTTC,CASSDTGTPYNEQFF
TRBV19,NA,TRBD1,TRBJ1-2,TGTGCCAGTAGTAGAAACAGGGGGCTCTATGGCTACACCTTC,CASSRNRGLYGYTF
TRBV6-5,NA,NA,TRBJ2-2,TGTGCCAGCAGTTTTCCAGGGATCACCGGGGAGCTGTTTTTT,CASSFPGITGELFF
TRBV12-5,NA,TRBD1,TRBJ2-1,TGTGCTAGTGGTTTGTTCGCGGACAGGGTTGAACTAGTGGCTCGTATCAATGAGCAGTTCTTC,CASGLFADRVELVARINEQFF
TRBV3-1/TRBV3-2,NA,TRBD1,TRBJ1-4,TGTGCCAGCAGCCGAACGACAGGGATTAATGAAAAACTGTTTTTT,CASSRTTGINEKLFF
TRBV4-1,NA,NA,TRBJ1-2,TGCGCCAGCAGCCAAGTTCCGGGATATGGCTACACCTTC,CASSQVPGYGYTF
TRBV9,NA,TRBD2,TRBJ2-2,TGTGCCAGCAGCGTAGCTGGTAGCGGGAGTATTGGCGGGGAGCTGTTTTTT,CASSVAGSGSIGGELFF
TRBV10-2,NA,TRBD2,TRBJ2-1,TGCGCCAGCAGTGGGCCTCGACTAGCAGTTTACAATGAGCAGTTCTTC,CASSGPRLAVYNEQFF
TRBV7-9,NA,NA,TRBJ1-1,TGTGCCAGCAGCGCATCGGAACAGGGGAACACTGAAGCTTTCTTT,CASSASEQGNTEAFF
TRBV5-6,once,NA,TRBJ1-4,TGTGCCAGCAGCTTGGTGGGGGCGCGAGAAAAACTGTTTTTT,CASSLVGAREKLFF
TRBV10-3,once,TRBD1,TRBJ2-7,TGTGCCATCAACCGGGACAGGGCTTTCTACGAGCAGTACTTC,CAINRDRAFYEQYF
TRBV4-1,NA,TRBD2,TRBJ2-5,TGCGCCAGCAGCGCGGTTGGCGGGAGATTCGCAGAGACCCAGTACTTC,CASSAVGGRFAETQYF
TRBV6-6,NA,TRBD1,TRBJ1-2,TGTGCCAGCAGTCGACAGCCGGACAGGCCTAACTATGGCTACACCTTC,CASSRQPDRPNYGYTF
TRBV15,NA,NA,TRBJ1-1,TGTGCCACCAGCAGAGAACAGGGAAATTTCGCTGAAGCTTTCTTT,CATSREQGNFAEAFF
TRBV25-1,NA,TRBD2,TRBJ2-7,TGTGCCAGCAGTGCGGCGGGAGGGCCCTACGAGCAGTACTTC,CASSAAGGPYEQYF
TRBV19,NA,NA,TRBJ1-5,TGTGCCAGTAGTATAAGCGGGACCTATAGCAATCAGCCCCAGCATTTT,CASSISGTYSNQPQHF
TRBV5-4,NA,NA,TRBJ2-7,TGTGCCAGCAGCTTGCAGGGGACAAACGAGCAGTACTTC,CASSLQGTNEQYF
TRBV29-1,NA,NA,TRBJ2-2,TGCAGCTACACCGAGGTAAACACCGGGGAGCTGTTTTTT,CSYTEVNTGELFF
TRBV6-5,NA,NA,TRBJ1-1,TGTGCCAGCAGCCTCTTCAGGGGCACTGAAGCTTTCTTT,CASSLFRGTEAFF
TRBV19,NA,TRBD1,TRBJ1-6,TGTGCCAGTATTGGGACAGGGGCCGACTATAATTCACCCCTCCACTTT,CASIGTGADYNSPLHF
TRBV7-8,NA,NA,TRBJ2-1,TGTGCCGTCCGGGAGTCCTACAATGAGCAGTTCTTC,CAVRESYNEQFF
TRBV18,NA,NA,TRBJ1-6,TGTGCCAGCTCACCCGGGTTCTCCTATAATTCACCCCTCCACTTT,CASSPGFSYNSPLHF
TRBV5-1,NA,NA,TRBJ1-1,TGCGCCAGCAGCTCCAGGAACACTGAAGCTTTCTTT,CASSSRNTEAFF
TRBV24-1,NA,TRBD2,TRBJ2-2,TGTGCCACCAGTGATCGTACTAGCGGGAGTGGCACCGGGGAGCTGTTTTTT,CATSDRTSGSGTGELFF
TRBV7-6,NA,NA,TRBJ2-1,TGTGCCAGCAGCCCCCGTAGTGAGCAGTTCTTC,CASSPRSEQFF
TRBV20-1,NA,TRBD2,TRBJ2-1,TGCAGCCCGGGACTAGCGGGGGCCCAGTTCTTC,CSPGLAGAQFF
TRBV10-2,NA,NA,TRBJ2-1,TGCGGCTCGAAGGGTGGGAGTGAGCAGTTCTTC,CGSKGGSEQFF
TRBV6-5,NA,NA,TRBJ1-1,TGTGCCAGCAGTTACCCGGGGGGCGAAGCTTTCTTT,CASSYPGGEAFF